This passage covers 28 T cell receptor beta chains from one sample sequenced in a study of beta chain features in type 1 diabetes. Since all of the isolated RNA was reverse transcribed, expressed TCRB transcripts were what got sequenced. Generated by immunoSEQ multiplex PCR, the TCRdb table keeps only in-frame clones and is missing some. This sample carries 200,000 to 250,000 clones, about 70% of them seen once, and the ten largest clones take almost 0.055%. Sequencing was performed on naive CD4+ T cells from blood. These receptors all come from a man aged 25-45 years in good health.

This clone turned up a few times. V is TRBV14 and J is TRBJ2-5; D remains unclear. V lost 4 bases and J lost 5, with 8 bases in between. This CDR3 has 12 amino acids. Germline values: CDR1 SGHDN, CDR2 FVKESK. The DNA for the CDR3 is TGTGCCAGCAGCCGGCCCTTTGAGACCCAGTACTTC. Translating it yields CASSRPFETQYF. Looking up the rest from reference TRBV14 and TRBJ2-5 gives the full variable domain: EAGVTQFPSHSVIEKGQTVTLRCDPISGHDNLYWYRRVMGKEIKFLLHFVKESKQDESGMPNNRFLAERTGGTYSTLKVQPAELEDSGVYFCASSRPFETQYFGPGTRLLVL.

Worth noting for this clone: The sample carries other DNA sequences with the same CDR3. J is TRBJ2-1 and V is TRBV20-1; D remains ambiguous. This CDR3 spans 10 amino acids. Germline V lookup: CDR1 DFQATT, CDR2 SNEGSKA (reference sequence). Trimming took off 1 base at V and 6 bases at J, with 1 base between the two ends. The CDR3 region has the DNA TGCAGTGCTAGAGTCAATGAGCAGTTCTTC. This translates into CSARVNEQFF.

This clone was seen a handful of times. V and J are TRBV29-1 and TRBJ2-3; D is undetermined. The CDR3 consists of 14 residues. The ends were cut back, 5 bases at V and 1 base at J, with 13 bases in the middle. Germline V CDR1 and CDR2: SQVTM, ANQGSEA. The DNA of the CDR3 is TGCAGCGTTCGGCTTTTGTACGGCACAGATACGCAGTATTTT. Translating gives CSVRLLYGTDTQYF.

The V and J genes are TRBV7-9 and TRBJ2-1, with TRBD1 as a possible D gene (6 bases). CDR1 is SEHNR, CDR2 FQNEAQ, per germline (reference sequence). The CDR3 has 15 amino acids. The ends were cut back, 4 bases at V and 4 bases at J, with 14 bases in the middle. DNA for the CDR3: TGTGCCAGCAGCTATACAGGGTTAGGATACAATGAGCAGTTCTTC. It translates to CASSYTGLGYNEQFF.

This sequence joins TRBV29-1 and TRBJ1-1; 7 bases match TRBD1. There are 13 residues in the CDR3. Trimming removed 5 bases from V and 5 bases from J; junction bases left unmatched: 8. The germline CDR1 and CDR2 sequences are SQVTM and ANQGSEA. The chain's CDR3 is CSVTGVLRTEAFF. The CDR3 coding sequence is TGCAGCGTTACAGGGGTGCTGAGGACTGAAGCTTTCTTT.

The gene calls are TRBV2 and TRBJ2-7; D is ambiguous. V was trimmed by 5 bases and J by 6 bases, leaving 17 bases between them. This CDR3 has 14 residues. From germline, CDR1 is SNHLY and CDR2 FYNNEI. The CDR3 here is CASSRTNKGPEQYF. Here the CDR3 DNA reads TGTGCCAGCAGTAGGACCAATAAGGGTCCCGAGCAGTACTTC.

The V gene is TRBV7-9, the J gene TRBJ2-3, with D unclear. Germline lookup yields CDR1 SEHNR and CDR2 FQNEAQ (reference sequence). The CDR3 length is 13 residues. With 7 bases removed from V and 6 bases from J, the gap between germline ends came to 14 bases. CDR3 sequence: CASTKEPTDTQYF. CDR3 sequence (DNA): TGTGCCAGCACCAAGGAGCCCACGGATACGCAGTATTTT.

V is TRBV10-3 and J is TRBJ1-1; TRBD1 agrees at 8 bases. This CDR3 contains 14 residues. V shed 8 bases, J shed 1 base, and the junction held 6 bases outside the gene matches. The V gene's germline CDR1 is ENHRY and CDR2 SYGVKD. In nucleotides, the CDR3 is TGTGCCATCTCCGAAGGACAGGGGAACACTGAAGCTTTCTTT. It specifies CAISEGQGNTEAFF.

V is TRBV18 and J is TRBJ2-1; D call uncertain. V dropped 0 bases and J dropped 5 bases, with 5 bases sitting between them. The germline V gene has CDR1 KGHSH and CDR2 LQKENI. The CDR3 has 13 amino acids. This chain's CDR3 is CASSPPADNEQFF. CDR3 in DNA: TGTGCCAGCTCACCACCGGCAGACAATGAGCAGTTCTTC.

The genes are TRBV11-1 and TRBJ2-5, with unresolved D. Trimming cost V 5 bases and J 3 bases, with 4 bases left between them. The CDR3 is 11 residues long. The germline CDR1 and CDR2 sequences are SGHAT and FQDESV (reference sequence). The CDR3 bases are TGTGCCAGCAGCCCAGAAGAGACCCAGTACTTC. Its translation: CASSPEETQYF.

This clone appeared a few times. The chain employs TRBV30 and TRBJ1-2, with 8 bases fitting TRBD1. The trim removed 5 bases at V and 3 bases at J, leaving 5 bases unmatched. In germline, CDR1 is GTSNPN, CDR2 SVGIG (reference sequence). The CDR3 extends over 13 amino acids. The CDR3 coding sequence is TGTGCCTGGGGAGGGACAGGCTACTATGGCTACACCTTC. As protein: CAWGGTGYYGYTF. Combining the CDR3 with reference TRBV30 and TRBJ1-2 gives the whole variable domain SQTIHQWPATLVQPVGSPLSLECTVEGTSNPNLYWYRQAAGRGLQLLFYSVGIGQISSEVPQNLSASRPQDRQFILSSKKLLLSDSGFYLCAWGGTGYYGYTFGSGTRLTVV.

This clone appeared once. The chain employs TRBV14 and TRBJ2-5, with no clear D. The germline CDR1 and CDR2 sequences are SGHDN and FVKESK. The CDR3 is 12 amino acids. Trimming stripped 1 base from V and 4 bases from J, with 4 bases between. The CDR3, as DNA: TGTGCCAGCAGCCAAGCCGTAGAGACCCAGTACTTC. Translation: CASSQAVETQYF. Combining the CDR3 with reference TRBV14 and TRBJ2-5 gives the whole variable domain EAGVTQFPSHSVIEKGQTVTLRCDPISGHDNLYWYRRVMGKEIKFLLHFVKESKQDESGMPNNRFLAERTGGTYSTLKVQPAELEDSGVYFCASSQAVETQYFGPGTRLLVL.

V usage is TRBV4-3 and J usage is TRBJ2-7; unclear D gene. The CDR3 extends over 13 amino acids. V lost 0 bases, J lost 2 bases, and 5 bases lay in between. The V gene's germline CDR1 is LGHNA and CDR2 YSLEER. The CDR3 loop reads CASSQDIPYEQYF. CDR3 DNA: TGCGCCAGCAGCCAAGATATTCCCTACGAGCAGTACTTC.

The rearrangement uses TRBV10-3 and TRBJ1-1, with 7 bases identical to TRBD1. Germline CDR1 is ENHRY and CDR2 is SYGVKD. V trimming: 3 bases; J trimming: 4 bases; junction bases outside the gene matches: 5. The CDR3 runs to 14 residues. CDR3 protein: CAISERTGGTEAFF. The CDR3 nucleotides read TGTGCCATCAGTGAAAGGACAGGAGGCACTGAAGCTTTCTTT.

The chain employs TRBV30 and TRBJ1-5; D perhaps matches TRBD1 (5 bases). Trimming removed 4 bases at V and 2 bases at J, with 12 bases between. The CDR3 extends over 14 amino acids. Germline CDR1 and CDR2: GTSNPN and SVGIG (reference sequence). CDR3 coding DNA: TGTGCCTGGAACTCTCAGGGCCGCAATCAGCCCCAGCATTTT. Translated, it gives CAWNSQGRNQPQHF.

CDR3 nucleotides: TGTGCCTCCCTGGGGCCGTACGAGCAGTACTTC. This codes for CASLGPYEQYF. The chain is built from TRBV30 and TRBJ2-7; D may be TRBD1 (5 bases). The germline V and J ends were trimmed by 7 bases and 4 bases, with 11 bases remaining between them. CDR3 length: 11 amino acids. CDR1 and CDR2 (germline): GTSNPN, SVGIG (reference sequence).

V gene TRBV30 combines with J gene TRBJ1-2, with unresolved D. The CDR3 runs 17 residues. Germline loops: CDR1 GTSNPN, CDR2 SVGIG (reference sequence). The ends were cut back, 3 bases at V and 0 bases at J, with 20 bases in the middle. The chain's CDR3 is CAWSHRVALAPNYGYTF. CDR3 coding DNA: TGTGCCTGGAGCCACCGCGTGGCATTGGCCCCTAACTATGGCTACACCTTC.

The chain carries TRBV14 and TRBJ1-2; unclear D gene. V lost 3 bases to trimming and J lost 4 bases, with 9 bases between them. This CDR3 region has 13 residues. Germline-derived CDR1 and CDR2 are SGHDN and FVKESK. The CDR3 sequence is CASSQGNGYGYTF. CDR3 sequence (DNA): TGTGCCAGCAGCCAGGGGAACGGCTATGGCTACACCTTC.

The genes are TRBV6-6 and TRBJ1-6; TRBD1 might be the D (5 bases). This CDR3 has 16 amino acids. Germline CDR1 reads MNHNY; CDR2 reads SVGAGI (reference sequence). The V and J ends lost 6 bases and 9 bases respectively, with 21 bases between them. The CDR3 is CASSSYSGTVGSPLHF. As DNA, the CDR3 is TGTGCCAGCAGCTCCTACTCCGGGACCGTCGGTTCACCCCTCCACTTT.

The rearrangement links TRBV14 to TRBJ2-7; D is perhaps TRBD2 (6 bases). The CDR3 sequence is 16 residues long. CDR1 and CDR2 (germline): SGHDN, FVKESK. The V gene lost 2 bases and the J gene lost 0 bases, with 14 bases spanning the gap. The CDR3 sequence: CASSQLWAGPSYEQYF. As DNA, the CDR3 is TGTGCCAGCAGCCAACTATGGGCGGGACCCTCCTACGAGCAGTACTTC.

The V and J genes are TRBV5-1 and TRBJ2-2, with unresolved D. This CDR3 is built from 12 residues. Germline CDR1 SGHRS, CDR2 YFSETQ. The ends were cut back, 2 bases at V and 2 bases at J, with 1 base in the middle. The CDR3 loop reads CASSFNTGELFF. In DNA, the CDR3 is TGCGCCAGCAGCTTTAACACCGGGGAGCTGTTTTTT.

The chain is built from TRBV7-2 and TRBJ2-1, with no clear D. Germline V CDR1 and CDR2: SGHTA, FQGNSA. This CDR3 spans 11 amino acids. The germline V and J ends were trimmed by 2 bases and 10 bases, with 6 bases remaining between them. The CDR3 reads CASSLRWEQFF. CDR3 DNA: TGTGCCAGCAGCTTAAGATGGGAGCAGTTCTTC.

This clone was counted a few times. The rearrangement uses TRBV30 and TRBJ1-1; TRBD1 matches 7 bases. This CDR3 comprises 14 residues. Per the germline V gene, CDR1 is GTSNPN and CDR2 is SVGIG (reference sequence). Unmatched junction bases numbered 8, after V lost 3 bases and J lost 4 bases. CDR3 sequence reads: CAWSPDRQTTEAFF. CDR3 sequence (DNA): TGTGCCTGGAGCCCGGACAGGCAGACCACTGAAGCTTTCTTT. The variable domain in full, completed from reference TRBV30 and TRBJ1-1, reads SQTIHQWPATLVQPVGSPLSLECTVEGTSNPNLYWYRQAAGRGLQLLFYSVGIGQISSEVPQNLSASRPQDRQFILSSKKLLLSDSGFYLCAWSPDRQTTEAFFGQGTRLTVV.

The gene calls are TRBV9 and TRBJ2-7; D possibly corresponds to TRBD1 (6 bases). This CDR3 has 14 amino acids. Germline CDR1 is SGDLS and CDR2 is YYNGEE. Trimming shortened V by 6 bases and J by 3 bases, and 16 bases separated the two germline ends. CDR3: CASIVMSRGYEQYF. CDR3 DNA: TGTGCCAGCATCGTTATGAGCAGGGGCTACGAGCAGTACTTC.

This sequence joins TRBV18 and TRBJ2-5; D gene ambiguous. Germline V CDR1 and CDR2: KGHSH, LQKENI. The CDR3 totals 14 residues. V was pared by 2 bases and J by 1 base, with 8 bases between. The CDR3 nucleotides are TGTGCCAGCTCACCATCGCTGGGCCAAGAGACCCAGTACTTC. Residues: CASSPSLGQETQYF. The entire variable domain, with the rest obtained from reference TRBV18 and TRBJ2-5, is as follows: NAGVMQNPRHLVRRRGQEARLRCSPMKGHSHVYWYRQLPEEGLKFMVYLQKENIIDESGMPKERFSAEFPKEGPSILRIQQVVRGDSAAYFCASSPSLGQETQYFGPGTRLLVL.

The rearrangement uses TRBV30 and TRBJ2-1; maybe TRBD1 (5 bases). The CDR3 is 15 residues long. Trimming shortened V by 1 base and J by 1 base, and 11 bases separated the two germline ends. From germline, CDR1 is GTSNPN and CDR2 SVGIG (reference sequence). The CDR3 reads CAWSDQQVSYNEQFF. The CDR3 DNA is TGTGCCTGGAGTGACCAACAGGTATCCTACAATGAGCAGTTCTTC.

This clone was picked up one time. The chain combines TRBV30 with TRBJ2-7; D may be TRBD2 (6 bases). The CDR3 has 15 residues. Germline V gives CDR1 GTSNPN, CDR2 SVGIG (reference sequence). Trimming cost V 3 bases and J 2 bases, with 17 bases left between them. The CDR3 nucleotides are TGTGCCTGGAGCAGAACCCCGACTAGAACCTACGAGCAGTACTTC. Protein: CAWSRTPTRTYEQYF.

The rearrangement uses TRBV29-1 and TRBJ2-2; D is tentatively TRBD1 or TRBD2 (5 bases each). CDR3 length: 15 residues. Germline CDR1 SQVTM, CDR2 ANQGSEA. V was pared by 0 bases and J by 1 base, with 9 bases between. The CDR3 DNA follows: TGCAGCGTTGAAGATGGGACCGAGAACACCGGGGAGCTGTTTTTT. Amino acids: CSVEDGTENTGELFF.